This T cell receptor beta chain was obtained from a study of Graves' ophthalmopathy and Graves' hyperthyroidism. Looking at the study overall: Ahead of any treatment, peripheral blood was obtained at the initial diagnosis.

The diagnosis combined clinical symptoms, thyroxine, TRAb, thyroid ultrasound and orbital computed tomography scans. V shed 5 bases and J 2 bases; nucleotides not matched to a gene: 3. Germline V gives CDR1 SGDLS, CDR2 YYNGEE. This CDR3 spans 14 amino acids. RNA served as the template for amplifying TCR beta CDR3 regions. First-round RT-PCR relied on HTBI primers, and a second-round multiplex PCR came next. MiXCR, run by TCRdb on the multiplex PCR reads, gives a single entry per CDR3 protein. Among 500,000 to 700,000 distinct CDR3 sequences listed, 22% were seen once. Many counts were recorded for this clonotype.

The chain uses TRBV9 and TRBJ2-7, with 11 bases identical to TRBD1. This receptor was taken from a woman aged 18-29 years with stable Graves' hyperthyroidism. Some clones in this sample may be carry-over from other donors' samples. The specimen sequenced was peripheral blood. CDR3: CASSVGQGAYEQYF. The CDR3 bases are TGTGCCAGCAGTGTGGGACAGGGGGCCTACGAGCAGTACTTC.